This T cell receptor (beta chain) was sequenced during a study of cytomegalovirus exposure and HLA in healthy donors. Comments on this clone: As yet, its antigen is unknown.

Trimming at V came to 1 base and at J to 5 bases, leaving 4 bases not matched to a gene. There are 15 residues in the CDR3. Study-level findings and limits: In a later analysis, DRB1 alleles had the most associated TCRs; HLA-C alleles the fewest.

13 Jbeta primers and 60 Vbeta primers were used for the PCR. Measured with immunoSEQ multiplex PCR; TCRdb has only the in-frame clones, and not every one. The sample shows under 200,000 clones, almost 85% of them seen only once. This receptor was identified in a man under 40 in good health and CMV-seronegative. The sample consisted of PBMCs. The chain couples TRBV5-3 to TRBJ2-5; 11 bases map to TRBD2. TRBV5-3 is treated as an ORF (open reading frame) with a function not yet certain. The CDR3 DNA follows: TGTGCCAGAAGCTTGACCTGGACTAGCGGGGAGACCCAGTACTTC. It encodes CARSLTWTSGETQYF.